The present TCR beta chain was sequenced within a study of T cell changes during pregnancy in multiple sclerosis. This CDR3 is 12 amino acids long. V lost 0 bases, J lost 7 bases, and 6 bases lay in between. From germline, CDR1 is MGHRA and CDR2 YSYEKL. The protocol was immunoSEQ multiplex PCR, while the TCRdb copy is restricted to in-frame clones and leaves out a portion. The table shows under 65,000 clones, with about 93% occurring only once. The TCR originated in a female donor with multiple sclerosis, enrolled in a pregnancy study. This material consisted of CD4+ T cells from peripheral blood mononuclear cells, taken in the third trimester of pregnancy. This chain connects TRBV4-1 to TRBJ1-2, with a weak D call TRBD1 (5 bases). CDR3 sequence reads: CASSQERGGYTF. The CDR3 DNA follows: TGCGCCAGCAGCCAAGAAAGGGGTGGCTACACCTTC.